These 14 T cell receptor beta chains originate from one sample sequenced in a study of T cells in localized non-small cell lung cancer. TCRdb keeps only in-frame clones here, not all; method: immunoSEQ multiplex PCR. The repertoire includes roughly 30,000 clones, about 80% of them detected once, and approximately 4.9% sits in the top ten. The sample consisted of peripheral blood mononuclear cells, taken before any cancer treatment. Receptors originate from a man between 40 and 70 years old with stage III lung adenocarcinoma.

Notes on this clone: The junction does not match germline at one end; this may be a read error. The CDR3, as DNA: TGTGCCAGCAGCCAGGGTCCGGGACTAGCTCCTATCTTC. Residues: CASSQGPGLAPIF. This chain uses TRBV7-9 with TRBJ2-1; TRBD2 agrees at 9 bases. Germline V gene lookup returns CDR1 SEHNR and CDR2 FQNEAQ (reference sequence). The CDR3 runs to 13 residues.

This clone was counted a single time. The genes are TRBV4-1 and TRBJ1-4, with unresolved D. This CDR3 is 14 amino acids long. V was pared by 1 base and J by 4 bases, with 7 bases between. Germline V gene lookup returns CDR1 MGHRA and CDR2 YSYEKL. CDR3 DNA: TGCGCCAGCAGCCAAGGGAGGGTTAATGAAAAACTGTTTTTT. Encoded protein: CASSQGRVNEKLFF.

The chain uses TRBV25-1 and TRBJ1-2; D might be TRBD1 (5 bases). V was pared by 2 bases and J by 1 base, with 11 bases between. In germline, CDR1 is MGHDK, CDR2 SYGVNS. CDR3 length equals 15 residues. The CDR3 loop is CASSEGGAYNYGYTF. The DNA of the CDR3 is TGTGCCAGCAGTGAAGGAGGGGCCTATAACTATGGCTACACCTTC.

V and J are TRBV19 and TRBJ1-5; 11 nucleotides align to TRBD1. Germline assignment: CDR1 LNHDA and CDR2 SQIVND (reference sequence). The ends lost 1 base at V and 4 bases at J; junction bases unmatched: 3. The CDR3 is 16 residues long. CDR3 amino acids: CASSIGTGGRNQPQHF. The CDR3 DNA reads as TGTGCCAGTAGTATAGGGACAGGGGGCCGGAATCAGCCCCAGCATTTT.

V usage is TRBV6-5 and J usage is TRBJ1-6; TRBD1 might be the D (6 bases). The ends were cut back, 8 bases at V and 9 bases at J, with 14 bases in the middle. Looked up from germline, CDR1 is MNHEY and CDR2 is SVGAGI. The CDR3 is made up of 13 amino acids. CDR3 loop: CASWDILGSPLHF. The CDR3 coding sequence is TGTGCCAGCTGGGACATTTTAGGTTCACCCCTCCACTTT.

J is TRBJ1-5 and V is TRBV6-1; D is perhaps TRBD1 (6 bases). Germline CDR1 is MNHNS and CDR2 is SASEGT. The V and J ends lost 4 bases and 5 bases respectively, with 12 bases between them. CDR3 length equals 14 residues. CDR3 loop: CASSGGGQDQPQHF. CDR3 nucleotides: TGTGCCAGCAGTGGGGGGGGGCAGGATCAGCCCCAGCATTTT.

The rearrangement links TRBV5-1 to TRBJ2-3; TRBD1 aligns across 7 bases. The V segment lost 5 bases and the J segment 4 bases; nucleotides outside the gene matches: 7. The CDR3 is 14 residues long. From germline, CDR1 is SGHRS and CDR2 YFSETQ. For the CDR3, the DNA is TGCGCCAGCAGACGGGACAGAGACTCAGATACGCAGTATTTT. The encoded protein is CASRRDRDSDTQYF.

The genes are TRBV7-8 and TRBJ2-4, with 7 bases aligning to TRBD1. The CDR3 runs 14 residues. Losses at the gene ends were 5 bases for V and 8 bases for J; bases not matched to a gene: 9. In germline, CDR1 is SGHVS, CDR2 FQNEAQ. The CDR3 nucleotides read TGTGCCAGCAGCACCCGACAGGGAAAGGACATTCAGTACTTC. Protein: CASSTRQGKDIQYF.

V usage is TRBV30 and J usage is TRBJ2-7; no clear D gene. Trimming removed 0 bases from V and 3 bases from J, with 9 bases in between. This CDR3 is 13 amino acids long. Germline CDR1 GTSNPN, CDR2 SVGIG (reference sequence). The CDR3 loop reads CAWSVGSNYEQYF. In DNA form, the CDR3 reads TGTGCCTGGAGTGTAGGCTCAAACTACGAGCAGTACTTC.

The rearrangement joins TRBV5-4 to TRBJ2-5, with a tentative D call TRBD1 (5 bases). The CDR3 sequence is 16 residues long. The V end lost 4 bases, the J end lost 5 bases, and 21 bases lay between the germline ends. The germline V gene has CDR1 SGHNT and CDR2 YYREEE (reference sequence). The CDR3: CASSPDPNRPWETQYF. DNA of the CDR3: TGTGCCAGCAGCCCCGATCCGAACAGGCCGTGGGAGACCCAGTACTTC.

V and J are TRBV14 and TRBJ2-5; tentatively, D is TRBD2 (6 bases). V lost 0 bases and J 5 bases, leaving 16 bases between the germline ends. CDR3 length: 16 residues. The germline V gene has CDR1 SGHDN and CDR2 FVKESK. The CDR3 nucleotides are TGTGCCAGCAGCCAAGATGTAGGAGGGGAGTCGGAGACCCAGTACTTC. This codes for CASSQDVGGESETQYF.

V gene TRBV29-1 combines with J gene TRBJ1-2; possible D gene TRBD1, 5 bases. V lost 4 bases to trimming and J lost 4 bases, with 19 bases between them. This CDR3 comprises 15 residues. Germline CDR1 is SQVTM and CDR2 is ANQGSEA. CDR3 protein: CSVVGEVGSFYGYTF. The CDR3 DNA reads TGCAGCGTTGTAGGGGAGGTGGGTTCTTTCTATGGCTACACCTTC. The variable domain in full, completed from reference TRBV29-1 and TRBJ1-2, reads SAVISQKPSRDICQRGTSLTIQCQVDSQVTMMFWYRQQPGQSLTLIATANQGSEATYESGFVIDKFPISRPNLTFSTLTVSNMSPEDSSIYLCSVVGEVGSFYGYTFGSGTRLTVV.

This chain joins TRBV2 and TRBJ1-1; 9 nucleotides align to TRBD1. The V and J ends lost 3 bases and 8 bases, in that order; junction bases with no gene match: 10. Per the germline V gene, CDR1 is SNHLY and CDR2 is FYNNEI. This CDR3 has 15 amino acids. The CDR3 region is CASSEGQGVGREAFF. DNA of the CDR3: TGTGCCAGCAGTGAGGGACAGGGTGTGGGTCGAGAAGCTTTCTTT.

The CDR3 loop is CATSSDLGGRQETQYF. The CDR3 bases are TGTGCCACCAGCAGTGACCTAGGGGGAAGACAAGAGACCCAGTACTTC. The gene calls are TRBV15 and TRBJ2-5, with TRBD1 as a possible D gene (6 bases). The germline V and J ends were trimmed by 3 bases and 2 bases, with 16 bases remaining between them. The CDR3 has 16 residues. Germline V gives CDR1 LNHNV, CDR2 YYDKDF (reference sequence).